Listed here are 27 T cell receptor beta chains from one sample, sequenced in a study of blood T cells in healthy people across ages. Combining a sample-barcoded 5' primer with a J-beta primer mix, a second PCR ran for roughly 6 to 11 cycles. A single record per CDR3 protein comes from TCRdb applying MiXCR to the 5' RACE reads. Counted here are 1.5 million to 2 million distinct CDR3 sequences, around half occurring once; the ten biggest clones make up less than 2.5%. Sample: blood. These receptors all come from a middle-aged woman in good health.

V usage is TRBV6-2 or TRBV6-3 and J usage is TRBJ2-7; D not resolved. Germline values: CDR1 MNHEY, CDR2 SVGEGT. The CDR3 has 13 residues. Deletions cut 5 bases from V and 4 bases from J, with 12 bases between. The CDR3 DNA follows: TGTGCCAGCAGTGCGACGACACCGTACGAGCAGTACTTC. Protein: CASSATTPYEQYF.

CDR3 sequence reads: CASSPSRILAKNIQYF. The CDR3 DNA reads as TGTGCCAGCAGCCCGTCGCGGATACTAGCCAAAAACATTCAGTACTTC. The V call is TRBV5-5, the J call TRBJ2-4; D is uncertain. The V end was cut by 4 bases, the J end by 0 bases, with 14 bases between. Germline V gene lookup returns CDR1 SGHKS and CDR2 YYEKEE (reference sequence). The CDR3 loop spans 16 amino acids.

This clonotype has a handful of counts. The genes are TRBV7-2 and TRBJ1-1; 10 bases map to TRBD1. The CDR3 runs 18 residues. Germline-derived CDR1 and CDR2 are SGHTA and FQGNSA. V shed 0 bases, J shed 0 bases, and the junction held 7 bases outside the gene matches. CDR3 in amino acids: CASSLAGTGAAMNTEAFF. CDR3 in DNA: TGTGCCAGCAGCTTAGCCGGGACAGGGGCCGCCATGAACACTGAAGCTTTCTTT. The whole variable domain, remainder taken from reference TRBV7-2 and TRBJ1-1, is GAGVSQSPSNKVTEKGKDVELRCDPISGHTALYWYRQSLGQGLEFLIYFQGNSAPDKSGLPSDRFSAERTGGSVSTLTIQRTQQEDSAVYLCASSLAGTGAAMNTEAFFGQGTRLTVV.

This clonotype came up a few times. The chain has TRBV28 and TRBJ2-7; D ambiguous. The J call may be incorrect, as the DNA end agrees better with TRBJ2-5. Germline-derived CDR1 and CDR2 are MDHEN and SYDVKM. This CDR3 is 14 amino acids long. The CDR3 region has the DNA TGTGCCAGCTTTGCTCATGGCAGATGGGGGACCCAGTACTTC. Translated, it gives CASFAHGRWGTQYF.

The chain recombines TRBV20-1 with TRBJ1-2, with 8 bases aligning to TRBD1. From germline, CDR1 is DFQATT and CDR2 SNEGSKA (reference sequence). The CDR3 runs to 14 residues. The CDR3, as DNA: TGCAGCACAACCCCGCAGGGGGCCTCCTATGGCTACACCTTC. It yields the protein CSTTPQGASYGYTF.

The chain employs TRBV3-1 and TRBJ1-4; D not resolved. The germline V and J ends were trimmed by 4 bases and 0 bases, with 21 bases remaining between them. The CDR3 loop spans 19 amino acids. Germline V CDR1 and CDR2: LGHDT, YNNKEL (reference sequence). Here the CDR3 reads CASSPPPGNLVATNEKLFF. CDR3 sequence (DNA): TGTGCCAGCAGCCCGCCCCCGGGAAACCTGGTAGCAACTAATGAAAAACTGTTTTTT. Combining the CDR3 with reference TRBV3-1 and TRBJ1-4 gives the whole variable domain DTAVSQTPKYLVTQMGNDKSIKCEQNLGHDTMYWYKQDSKKFLKIMFSYNNKELIINETVPNRFSPKSPDKAHLNLHINSLELGDSAVYFCASSPPPGNLVATNEKLFFGSGTQLSVL.

The table lists this clonotype with a few counts. V usage is TRBV6-5 and J usage is TRBJ2-1; TRBD2 agrees at 11 bases. Unmatched junction bases numbered 12, after V lost 0 bases and J lost 8 bases. Germline V gene sequence: CDR1 MNHEY, CDR2 SVGAGI. This CDR3 has 18 residues. CDR3 loop: CASSYSGTLAGGQDEQFF. CDR3 DNA sequence: TGTGCCAGCAGTTACTCGGGGACTCTAGCGGGGGGCCAAGATGAGCAGTTCTTC.

This clonotype has only a few counts. The chain uses TRBV5-5 and TRBJ1-5; 7 nucleotides align to TRBD1. This CDR3 contains 14 residues. The V and J ends lost 4 bases and 7 bases, in that order; junction bases with no gene match: 8. Germline V gene sequence: CDR1 SGHKS, CDR2 YYEKEE (reference sequence). In DNA, the CDR3 is TGTGCCAGCAGCCCATGGGCAGGGGGACAGCCCCAGCATTTT. Protein sequence: CASSPWAGGQPQHF.

This clonotype was detected only a few times. This CDR3 is CSATGPMVETQYF. The CDR3 DNA reads TGCAGTGCCACCGGGCCAATGGTAGAGACCCAGTACTTC. V and J are TRBV20-1 and TRBJ2-7; unclear D gene. The J call may be mistaken, given a closer DNA end match to TRBJ2-5. Per the germline V gene, CDR1 is DFQATT and CDR2 is SNEGSKA (reference sequence). The CDR3 consists of 13 residues.

This clonotype was seen a few times. This chain joins TRBV7-9 and TRBJ2-1; TRBD1 matches at 7 bases. Germline loops: CDR1 SEHNR, CDR2 FQNEAQ (reference sequence). CDR3 length equals 16 residues. V lost 6 bases to trimming and J lost 0 bases; unmatched junction nucleotides: 8. The CDR3 here is CASSLIRGSSYNEQFF. CDR3 sequence (DNA): TGTGCCAGCAGTTTAATCAGGGGGAGCTCCTACAATGAGCAGTTCTTC.

For this clonotype: This may come from a read error, since a much larger clone is one base off. The chain uses TRBV7-2 and TRBJ1-2, with 11 bases lining up with TRBD1. Germline V CDR1 and CDR2: SGHTA, FQGNSA. The CDR3 runs to 15 residues. With V trimmed by 5 bases and J by 7 bases, 9 bases remained unmatched. In DNA, the CDR3 is TGTGCCAGCAGCATCCGGACAGGGGGCAGGAGTGGCTACACCTTC. It is translated as CASSIRTGGRSGYTF.

The chain couples TRBV29-1 to TRBJ2-1; D gene uncertain. The CDR3 has 11 amino acids. The V end lost 5 bases, the J end lost 3 bases, and 5 bases lay between the germline ends. From germline, CDR1 is SQVTM and CDR2 ANQGSEA. The CDR3 region is CSVNYYNEQFF. The CDR3 DNA follows: TGCAGCGTTAATTACTACAATGAGCAGTTCTTC.

This clonotype has a handful of counts. The CDR3 is CSAVRQGTYEQYF. CDR3 bases: TGCAGTGCTGTCAGACAGGGGACCTACGAGCAGTACTTC. The chain employs TRBV20-1 and TRBJ2-7; 8 bases map to TRBD1. The V gene end was trimmed by 5 bases and the J gene end by 2 bases; junction bases not matched to a gene: 5. The V gene's germline CDR1 is DFQATT and CDR2 SNEGSKA (reference sequence). The CDR3 has 13 residues.

The chain links TRBV5-1 to TRBJ2-5; D call uncertain. This CDR3 spans 14 amino acids. V was clipped by 4 bases and J by 3 bases, with 13 bases between them. Germline values: CDR1 SGHRS, CDR2 YFSETQ. In DNA form, the CDR3 reads TGCGCCAGCAGCGGATGGACGGCAAAAGAGACCCAGTACTTC. Its translation is CASSGWTAKETQYF.

The sample holds a few counts of this clonotype. The chain is built from TRBV20-1 and TRBJ2-5; 9 bases are shared with TRBD1. Germline V gene data show CDR1 as DFQATT and CDR2 as SNEGSKA (reference sequence). This CDR3 contains 14 residues. With V trimmed by 6 bases and J by 1 base, 6 bases remained unmatched. The CDR3 region is CSARTGEFQETQYF. CDR3 coding DNA: TGCAGTGCACGGACAGGGGAATTCCAAGAGACCCAGTACTTC.

Regarding this clonotype: One end of the junction fails to match germline, which may point to a read error. The V gene is TRBV6-5, the J gene TRBJ2-5; TRBD2 matches at 7 bases. From germline, CDR1 is MNHEY and CDR2 SVGAGI. CDR3 length equals 15 residues. The CDR3 spells CACSYDPGLQETQYF. In DNA, the CDR3 is TGTGCCTGCAGTTACGATCCGGGACTACAAGAGACCCAGTACTTC.

The chain combines TRBV24-1 with TRBJ2-1; 9 bases are shared with TRBD1. CDR1 KGHDR and CDR2 SFDVKD come from the germline V gene. V was pared by 4 bases and J by 8 bases, with 11 bases of the junction left unmatched. This CDR3 has 16 residues. Written as DNA, the CDR3 is TGTGCCACCAGTGACTCCGGGACAGGGCTCGTGTATGAGCAGTTCTTC. It is translated as CATSDSGTGLVYEQFF.

The rearrangement uses TRBV2 and TRBJ1-5; perhaps TRBD1 as D (5 bases). Trimming cost V 11 bases and J 0 bases, with 11 bases left between them. This CDR3 is built from 13 residues. Germline-derived CDR1 and CDR2 are SNHLY and FYNNEI. The CDR3 loop is CAGGVYSNQPQHF. CDR3 in DNA: TGTGCCGGGGGGGTATATAGCAATCAGCCCCAGCATTTT.

Worth noting for this clonotype: One end of the junction varies from germline; a read error may be responsible. The chain carries TRBV4-3 and TRBJ2-1, with D perhaps TRBD2 (6 bases). This CDR3 is built from 14 residues. Per germline, CDR1 LGHNA and CDR2 YSLEER. The CDR3 nucleotides are TGCGCCAACAGCCAAGACCTAGCGTCGAATGAGCAGTTCTTC. Translating gives CANSQDLASNEQFF.

The chain has TRBV4-1 and TRBJ1-1, with D perhaps matching TRBD1 (6 bases). The length of the CDR3 is 16 residues. Germline-derived CDR1 and CDR2 are MGHRA and YSYEKL. V gave up 1 base and J gave up 4 bases, with 16 bases separating them. CDR3: CASSQVWGGAITEAFF. The DNA of the CDR3 is TGCGCCAGCAGCCAAGTATGGGGGGGCGCAATCACTGAAGCTTTCTTT.

The gene calls are TRBV4-3 and TRBJ2-4, with 7 positions matching TRBD1. Germline V lookup: CDR1 LGHNA, CDR2 YSLEER. The ends lost 0 bases at V and 0 bases at J; junction bases unmatched: 8. The CDR3 runs 18 residues. The CDR3 DNA is TGCGCCAGCAGCCAAGATTGGGGACAGCAATTAGCCAAAAACATTCAGTACTTC. Translated, it gives CASSQDWGQQLAKNIQYF.

The chain is built from TRBV7-9 and TRBJ2-4; 8 bases are shared with TRBD1. The better agreement between TRBJ2-7 and the DNA end casts doubt on the J call. The germline CDR1 and CDR2 sequences are SEHNR and FQNEAQ (reference sequence). The CDR3 extends over 16 amino acids. CDR3 coding DNA: TGTGCCAGCAGCCCTATCGACAGGGGAATAGGCTACGAGCAGTACTTC. It specifies CASSPIDRGIGYEQYF.

This chain links TRBV7-2 with TRBJ2-7, with D maybe TRBD2 (5 bases). Germline V lookup: CDR1 SGHTA, CDR2 FQGNSA. Trimming left V 2 bases short and J 2 bases short, with 13 bases between. CDR3 size: 15 residues. This CDR3 is CASSLYTAGAYEQYF. Written as DNA, the CDR3 is TGTGCCAGCAGCTTATATACGGCGGGCGCCTACGAGCAGTACTTC.

This chain links TRBV12-3 or TRBV12-4 with TRBJ2-1; D is perhaps TRBD1 or TRBD2 (6 bases each). CDR3 size: 13 residues. Trimming left V 7 bases short and J 6 bases short, with 13 bases between. The CDR3 DNA reads TGTGCCAGCAATCGGGGGCATGGCAATGAGCAGTTCTTC. Encoded protein: CASNRGHGNEQFF.

This clonotype was counted between two and nine times. The rearrangement uses TRBV5-1 and TRBJ2-5, with D uncertain. With the DNA end fitting TRBJ2-7 better, the J assignment may be wrong. Per germline, CDR1 SGHRS and CDR2 YFSETQ. CDR3 length equals 12 residues. CDR3 residues: CASSYGFYEQYF. The DNA for the CDR3 is TGCGCCAGCAGCTACGGGTTTTACGAGCAGTACTTC.

This rearrangement joins TRBV6-2 or TRBV6-3 to TRBJ2-7; TRBD2 might be the D (6 bases). This CDR3 has 14 residues. CDR1 MNHEY and CDR2 SVGEGT come from the germline V gene. V lost 4 bases and J 1 base, leaving 11 bases between the germline ends. This CDR3 is CASSSGTQSYEQYF. CDR3 nucleotides: TGTGCCAGCAGTTCCGGGACTCAGTCCTACGAGCAGTACTTC.

This clonotype was found a few times. The DNA for the CDR3 is TGCTCCACGAAAGGTCCGGGAGGAGAGACCCAGTACTTC. It yields the protein CSTKGPGGETQYF. J is TRBJ2-5 and V is TRBV20-1; 7 nucleotides align to TRBD2. The germline V gene encodes CDR1 DFQATT and CDR2 SNEGSKA (reference sequence). The CDR3 is made up of 13 amino acids.